A selection of T cell receptor beta chains follows, all from one sample in a study of blood T cell repertoires in COVID-19. TCRdb keeps only in-frame clones here, not all; method: immunoSEQ multiplex PCR. The repertoire holds approximately 470,000 clones, with around 90% as singletons. Source material: PBMCs or T cells enriched from blood (not recorded which). These TCRs come from a woman under 30 who had recovered from COVID-19. CDR3s leave out the opening cysteine and the closing phenylalanine or tryptophan. The order of the fields is V gene, J gene, CDR3 protein.

v_gene: TRBV19
j_gene: TRBJ1-2
CDR3aa: ASSLSGTDIYGYT

v_gene: TRBV3-1/TRBV3-2
j_gene: TRBJ2-7
CDR3aa: ASSRQGGTGQGEQY

v_gene: TRBV12-5
j_gene: TRBJ1-1
CDR3aa: ASGPRQRGTEAF

v_gene: TRBV7-2
j_gene: TRBJ1-1
CDR3aa: ASSLAGTGMAEAF

v_gene: TRBV11-2
j_gene: TRBJ2-1
CDR3aa: ASSLAYISSYNEQF

v_gene: TRBV5-1
j_gene: TRBJ1-6
CDR3aa: ASGITGDDNSPLH

v_gene: TRBV6-5
j_gene: TRBJ1-3
CDR3aa: VVFQVSSGNTIY

v_gene: TRBV7-6
j_gene: TRBJ2-4
CDR3aa: ASSLGEGINIQY

v_gene: TRBV7-9
j_gene: TRBJ1-2
CDR3aa: ASNKTGGDVSNYGYT

v_gene: TRBV7-3
j_gene: TRBJ2-3
CDR3aa: ASSLKRGGTDTQY

v_gene: TRBV5-1
j_gene: TRBJ2-3
CDR3aa: ASSAYTDTQY

v_gene: TRBV6-5
j_gene: TRBJ1-1
CDR3aa: ASRRTGMTEAF

v_gene: TRBV3-1/TRBV3-2
j_gene: TRBJ1-5
CDR3aa: ASAPSPNQPQH

v_gene: TRBV19
j_gene: TRBJ1-2
CDR3aa: ASSPVGRGVYT

v_gene: TRBV5-4
j_gene: TRBJ2-1
CDR3aa: ASSLARNSDNEQF

v_gene: TRBV12-5
j_gene: TRBJ1-1
CDR3aa: ASGLGGADTEAF

v_gene: TRBV19
j_gene: TRBJ1-5
CDR3aa: ASSTQLRSNQPQH

v_gene: TRBV10-1
j_gene: TRBJ2-7
CDR3aa: ASSGTGSYEQY

v_gene: TRBV5-4
j_gene: TRBJ2-7
CDR3aa: ASSFRGISYEQY

v_gene: TRBV18
j_gene: TRBJ1-1
CDR3aa: ASSDGQVPEAF

v_gene: TRBV30
j_gene: TRBJ1-5
CDR3aa: AWSVARDQPQH

v_gene: TRBV28
j_gene: TRBJ2-5
CDR3aa: ASSFPGVGTQY

v_gene: TRBV3-1/TRBV3-2
j_gene: TRBJ2-5
CDR3aa: ASSQEGGGGAEEVQETQY

v_gene: TRBV7-2
j_gene: TRBJ1-6
CDR3aa: ASSQLEGPYSPLH

v_gene: TRBV9
j_gene: TRBJ2-6
CDR3aa: ASSVDRAGANVLT

v_gene: TRBV30
j_gene: TRBJ1-2
CDR3aa: AWSPGQGAWGYT

v_gene: TRBV10-1
j_gene: TRBJ1-5
CDR3aa: ASSEGEDQPQH

v_gene: TRBV12-5
j_gene: TRBJ1-2
CDR3aa: ASGLALSTDPGYT

v_gene: TRBV7-2
j_gene: TRBJ1-4
CDR3aa: ASSVKGVLNEKLF

v_gene: TRBV6-5
j_gene: TRBJ2-3
CDR3aa: ASSGGLGRADTQY

v_gene: TRBV5-8
j_gene: TRBJ2-1
CDR3aa: ASSLAAGLSSYNEQF

v_gene: TRBV28
j_gene: TRBJ1-3
CDR3aa: ASNSEVDTIY